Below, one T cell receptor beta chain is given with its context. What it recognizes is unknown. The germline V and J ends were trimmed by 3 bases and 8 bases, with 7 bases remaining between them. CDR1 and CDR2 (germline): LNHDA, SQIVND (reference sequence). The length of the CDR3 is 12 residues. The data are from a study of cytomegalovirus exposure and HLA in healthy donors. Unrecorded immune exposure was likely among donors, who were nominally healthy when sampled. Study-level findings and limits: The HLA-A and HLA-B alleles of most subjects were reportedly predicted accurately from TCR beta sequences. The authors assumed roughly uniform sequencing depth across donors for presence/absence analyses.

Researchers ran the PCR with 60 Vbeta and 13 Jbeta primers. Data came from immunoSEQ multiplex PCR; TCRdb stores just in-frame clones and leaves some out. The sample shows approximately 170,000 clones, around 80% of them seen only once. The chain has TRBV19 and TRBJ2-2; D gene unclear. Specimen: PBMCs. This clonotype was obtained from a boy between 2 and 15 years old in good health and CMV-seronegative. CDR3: CASSIRSGELFF. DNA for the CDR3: TGTGCCAGTAGTATTAGGAGTGGGGAGCTGTTTTTT.